This TCR beta chain was identified in a study of blood T cell repertoires in COVID-19. CDR1 is LNHDA, CDR2 SQIVND, per germline (reference sequence). Germline trimming cut 8 bases from V and 8 bases from J; bases unmatched to any gene: 4. The CDR3 consists of 13 residues. As handled by the study authors: Reference gene primer amplification gave nucleated cell count estimates. Using immunoSEQ multiplex PCR, the repertoire was profiled, and TCRdb retains in-frame clones only, with some absent. D and trimming were read from the DNA, whereas the V and J calls and clone size are those reported in that table. The data hold roughly 100,000 clones, with around 87% observed a single time.

Sequencing used peripheral blood. The sequence was collected from a woman aged 30 to 39 with acute or convalescent COVID-19. This chain connects TRBV19 to TRBJ1-6; 9 bases line up with TRBD1. For the CDR3, the DNA is TGTGCCAGTTCCGGGACAGGGCATTCACCCCTCCACTTT. Protein sequence: CASSGTGHSPLHF.